The 21 T cell receptor beta chains presented below share a single source sample, sequenced in a study of T cell responses to AZD1222 COVID-19 vaccine. The method was immunoSEQ multiplex PCR; TCRdb's version includes in-frame clones alone and lacks a portion of them. The sample contains 190,000 or so clones, 88% of which appear only once. This specimen consisted of peripheral blood, obtained 28 days after the second AZD1222 dose. The origin of the receptors is an adult who received the AZD1222 COVID-19 vaccine.

This chain links TRBV9 with TRBJ2-2, with 9 bases that match TRBD2. J gave up 6 bases and V 0 bases, and 6 bases lay outside the gene matches. This CDR3 has 16 amino acids. Germline V gene data show CDR1 as SGDLS and CDR2 as YYNGEE. In DNA, the CDR3 is TGTGCCAGCAGCGTAGTTGTAGCGGGAGCGCCCGGGGAGCTGTTTTTT. This gives the protein CASSVVVAGAPGELFF.

The CDR3 coding sequence is TGTGCCAGCAGACTTCAGGGGGCGAACACTGAAGCTTTCTTT. It translates to CASRLQGANTEAFF. V is TRBV27 and J is TRBJ1-1, with TRBD1 identical over 8 bases. V was pared by 6 bases and J by 1 base, with 4 bases of the junction left unmatched. The germline gives CDR1 MNHEY, CDR2 SMNVEV (reference sequence). The CDR3 has 14 residues.

This clone was seen a handful of times. This sequence joins TRBV5-8 and TRBJ1-3; D unclear. CDR3 length equals 16 residues. CDR1 is SGHTS and CDR2 is YDEGEE in the germline V gene. Trimming took off 4 bases at V and 0 bases at J, with 14 bases between the two ends. The CDR3 spells CASSDNGPLSGNTIYF. In nucleotides, the CDR3 is TGTGCCAGCAGCGATAACGGACCGCTCTCTGGAAACACCATATATTTT.

The V gene is TRBV11-2, the J gene TRBJ2-3, with D possibly TRBD2 on 6 matching bases. The CDR3 spans 12 residues. Germline V gives CDR1 SGHAT, CDR2 FQNNGV. The germline V and J ends were trimmed by 1 base and 13 bases, with 12 bases remaining between them. CDR3 protein: CASSLGGKAEYF. The DNA for the CDR3 is TGTGCCAGCAGCTTAGGCGGGAAGGCTGAGTATTTT.

V gene TRBV9 combines with J gene TRBJ2-3; weak D call: TRBD1 (6 bases). The CDR3 covers 14 residues. Germline lookup yields CDR1 SGDLS and CDR2 YYNGEE. Between the trimmed V and J ends, which lost 3 bases and 4 bases, there was a span of 12 bases. The chain's CDR3 is CASSAGTSPDTQYF. CDR3 bases: TGTGCCAGCAGCGCCGGGACATCCCCAGATACGCAGTATTTT.

This clone is a singleton in its sample. The genes are TRBV9 and TRBJ1-1; 7 bases map to TRBD1. Germline CDR1 reads SGDLS; CDR2 reads YYNGEE. The V gene end was trimmed by 4 bases and the J gene end by 8 bases; junction bases not matched to a gene: 11. This CDR3 contains 14 residues. The CDR3 protein is CASSRGTEGREAFF. The CDR3 DNA follows: TGTGCCAGCAGCCGGGGGACAGAGGGACGCGAAGCTTTCTTT.

The chain joins TRBV15 to TRBJ2-7, with 13 bases identical to TRBD2. CDR1 is LNHNV, CDR2 YYDKDF, per germline (reference sequence). V shed 0 bases and J 2 bases; nucleotides not matched to a gene: 19. The CDR3 covers 22 residues. This CDR3 is CATSRDNSWSRTSGRGAYEQYF. In nucleotides, the CDR3 is TGTGCCACCAGCAGAGATAACTCTTGGTCCCGGACTAGCGGGAGAGGAGCCTACGAGCAGTACTTC.

The chain carries TRBV19 and TRBJ2-1, with D possibly TRBD2 on 5 matching bases. V shed 5 bases and J shed 0 bases, with 11 bases lying between them. Germline CDR1 and CDR2: LNHDA and SQIVND (reference sequence). This CDR3 region has 15 residues. Here the CDR3 reads CASSRPGFSYNEQFF. The CDR3 region has the DNA TGTGCCAGTAGTCGCCCGGGGTTCTCCTACAATGAGCAGTTCTTC.

The gene calls are TRBV5-1 and TRBJ2-3; D gene uncertain. Per the germline V gene, CDR1 is SGHRS and CDR2 is YFSETQ. Trimming pared 0 bases from V and 4 bases from J, leaving 12 bases between. The CDR3 has 15 residues. CDR3 sequence reads: CASSLAGTAADTQYF. The CDR3 DNA sequence: TGCGCCAGCAGCTTGGCCGGTACCGCGGCAGATACGCAGTATTTT.

The J gene is TRBJ1-2, the V gene TRBV7-9; 8 bases align to TRBD1. CDR1 and CDR2 from the germline V gene are SEHNR and FQNEAQ (reference sequence). Trimming cost V 5 bases and J 7 bases; bases outside gene matches: 3. The CDR3 covers 12 residues. The CDR3 DNA is TGTGCCAGCAGCCTGACAGGGGTTGGCTACACCTTC. Its protein is CASSLTGVGYTF.

CDR3 sequence reads: CASSVGWGTEPYEQYF. For the CDR3, the DNA is TGTGCCAGTAGCGTGGGATGGGGGACGGAGCCCTACGAGCAGTACTTC. The rearrangement links TRBV19 to TRBJ2-7; D is perhaps TRBD1 or TRBD2 (5 bases each). The CDR3 has 16 residues. Trimming left V 6 bases short and J 2 bases short, with 20 bases between. Germline V gene sequence: CDR1 LNHDA, CDR2 SQIVND (reference sequence). Full variable domain (rest looked up from reference TRBV19 and TRBJ2-7): DGGITQSPKYLFRKEGQNVTLSCEQNLNHDAMYWYRQDPGQGLRLIYYSQIVNDFQKGDIAEGYSVSREKKESFPLTVTSAQKNPTAFYLCASSVGWGTEPYEQYFGPGTRLTVT.

The chain has TRBV6-2 or TRBV6-3 and TRBJ2-3; 11 bases match TRBD2. The CDR3 is 18 residues long. V was clipped by 2 bases and J by 0 bases; unmatched bases: 7. CDR1 is MNHEY, CDR2 SVGEGT, per germline. Here the CDR3 DNA reads TGTGCCAGCAGTTACGAGAAGGGACTAGCGGTGAGCACAGATACGCAGTATTTT. Encoded protein: CASSYEKGLAVSTDTQYF.

The V and J genes are TRBV5-4 and TRBJ2-3; 12 nucleotides agree with TRBD2. The V gene's germline CDR1 is SGHNT and CDR2 YYREEE (reference sequence). The V gene end was trimmed by 6 bases and the J gene end by 3 bases; junction bases not matched to a gene: 8. This CDR3 spans 16 amino acids. CDR3 protein: CASTRSGTSGTDTQYF. The CDR3 DNA follows: TGTGCCAGCACCAGGTCCGGGACTAGCGGGACAGATACGCAGTATTTT.

The chain combines TRBV15 with TRBJ2-1; the match to TRBD2 covers 7 bases. This CDR3 has 15 amino acids. V was clipped by 5 bases and J by 2 bases; unmatched bases: 6. Germline assignment: CDR1 LNHNV and CDR2 YYDKDF (reference sequence). CDR3 nucleotide sequence: TGTGCCACCAGCGGCGCTAGCGGTACCTACAATGAGCAGTTCTTC. Translated: CATSGASGTYNEQFF. Together with reference TRBV15 and TRBJ2-1, the CDR3 gives the full variable domain: DAMVIQNPRYQVTQFGKPVTLSCSQTLNHNVMYWYQQKSSQAPKLLFHYYDKDFNNEADTPDNFQSRRPNTSFCFLDIRSPGLGDTAMYLCATSGASGTYNEQFFGPGTRLTVL.

This clone was recorded once. This chain uses TRBV18 with TRBJ2-7; TRBD2 aligns across 16 bases. The germline V gene encodes CDR1 KGHSH and CDR2 LQKENI. V lost 1 base and J lost 3; bases outside the gene matches: 12. The CDR3 length is 20 residues. CDR3 amino acids: CASSPLPGTSGRAHHYEQYF. The DNA for the CDR3 is TGTGCCAGCTCACCACTCCCCGGGACTAGCGGGAGGGCACATCACTACGAGCAGTACTTC.

This clone was seen only once. The rearrangement links TRBV2 to TRBJ2-2, with D possibly TRBD2 on 5 matching bases. Germline V gives CDR1 SNHLY, CDR2 FYNNEI. The V end was cut by 4 bases, the J end by 5 bases, with 11 bases between. CDR3 length: 14 residues. The CDR3 region is CASSALPGTGELFF. In DNA, the CDR3 is TGTGCCAGCAGTGCCCTGCCGGGGACCGGGGAGCTGTTTTTT. The full variable domain, in which reference TRBV2 and TRBJ2-2 provide the parts outside the CDR3, is EPEVTQTPSHQVTQMGQEVILRCVPISNHLYFYWYRQILGQKVEFLVSFYNNEISEKSEIFDDQFSVERPDGSNFTLKIRSTKLEDSAMYFCASSALPGTGELFFGEGSRLTVL.

This chain uses TRBV6-2 or TRBV6-3 with TRBJ1-1; TRBD1 might be the D (5 bases). The CDR3 is 16 amino acids. Germline V gene lookup returns CDR1 MNHEY and CDR2 SVGEGT. V dropped 1 base and J dropped 0 bases, with 12 bases sitting between them. CDR3 DNA sequence: TGTGCCAGCAGTTACTTGGTGGGGACGGTGAACACTGAAGCTTTCTTT. It specifies CASSYLVGTVNTEAFF.

This chain connects TRBV28 to TRBJ2-7; D remains ambiguous. V lost 2 bases and J 5 bases, leaving 7 bases between the germline ends. The germline V gene encodes CDR1 MDHEN and CDR2 SYDVKM. This CDR3 has 12 residues. The CDR3: CASSLDAHEQYF. The CDR3 nucleotides read TGTGCCAGCAGTTTAGACGCTCACGAGCAGTACTTC.

The gene calls are TRBV28 and TRBJ2-7; the D is unclear. Trimming took 5 bases from V and 3 from J, leaving 11 bases between them. This CDR3 spans 13 amino acids. Germline V gene data show CDR1 as MDHEN and CDR2 as SYDVKM. Here the CDR3 DNA reads TGTGCCAGCAGTCCACCGGACCGCTACGAGCAGTACTTC. Amino acid sequence: CASSPPDRYEQYF.

V is TRBV18 and J is TRBJ2-1, with no clear D. Germline CDR1 KGHSH, CDR2 LQKENI. V lost 1 base and J 9 bases, leaving 7 bases between the germline ends. The CDR3 extends over 12 amino acids. As DNA, the CDR3 is TGTGCCAGCTCACCACAGGGCGGTGAGCAGTTCTTC. Residues: CASSPQGGEQFF.

This chain links TRBV29-1 with TRBJ1-2; TRBD1 is a possible D gene (5 bases). Germline-derived CDR1 and CDR2 are SQVTM and ANQGSEA. The CDR3 runs 11 residues. Trimming left V 7 bases short and J 6 bases short, with 12 bases between. The CDR3 DNA is TGCAGCGGGTCCAGGGCTGATGGCTACACCTTC. This translates into CSGSRADGYTF.